The present T cell receptor (beta chain) was sequenced within a study of blood T cell repertoires in COVID-19. Repertoires were generated with immunoSEQ multiplex PCR, while TCRdb's copy carries only in-frame clones and drops some. The profile shows almost 200,000 clones, 85% of them singletons. The germline gives CDR1 MGHRA, CDR2 YSYEKL. The CDR3 covers 18 residues. V shed 0 bases, J shed 4 bases, and the junction held 6 bases outside the gene matches. The chain couples TRBV4-1 to TRBJ2-2, with 12 bases fitting TRBD2. Sample: peripheral blood. The clonotype comes from a man aged 60-69 years with COVID-19, enrolled during active disease. The CDR3 nucleotides read TGCGCCAGCAGCCAAGACGCGACTAGCGGGAGTCTCACCGGGGAGCTGTTTTTT. It translates to CASSQDATSGSLTGELFF.